This T cell receptor (beta chain) was identified during a study of blood T cell repertoires in COVID-19 (dated by TCRdb to 2018 to 2021). With regard to the full study: Samples from collaborators originated in the United States, Italy and Spain and spanned both the acute and convalescent phases of COVID-19. The prospective study material was composed of cDNA or gDNA derived from T cells, B-cell-depleted T cells, or PBMCs. Subjects who had been exposed to COVID-19, were actively infected with it, or had recovered from it provided the deeply sampled blood TCRbeta repertoires that made up the dataset. The repertoires were made available in a free public database intended to serve as a resource for research on the immune response to SARS-CoV-2. The samples were drawn from the first 160 participants of the ongoing ImmuneRACE study and from more than 1,000 subjects provided by 6 global collaborators. Sample metadata almost always included a de-identified subject ID, COVID-19 status, age in years and sex. HLA class I and class II types, where available, came from metadata supplied by the sample provider rather than from assay-based typing. Results the study describes overall, beyond this receptor: How much clinical and demographic metadata was included differed by source and by participant, and the metadata was provided uncurated.

In the prospective study, participants were about 18 to 100 years old, resided in approximately 22 geographic areas of the United States, and were enrolled through a virtual design. In the prospective study, cohorts were assigned on the basis of participant-reported clinical history obtained from a screening survey and a study questionnaire. For ImmuneRACE Cohort 3, a participant was defined as recovered based on two consecutive negative NP/OP PCR tests, clearance by a healthcare professional, or resolution of symptoms. Mobile phlebotomists in the prospective study collected whole blood, serum and a nasopharyngeal or oropharyngeal swab from every participant. Prospective study participants could optionally give additional blood draws and questionnaires over a 2-month period. Before DNA extraction, blood samples from the prospective study were shipped at room temperature or frozen. The junction carries 11 bases between V and J, which are trimmed by 2 bases and 5 bases respectively. According to the germline V gene (reference sequence), CDR1 reads SGHKS and CDR2 reads YYEKEE. From its cysteine to its phenylalanine, the CDR3 spans 13 amino acids. Only the CDR3 DNA stays, 39 bases, in frame from base 1.

The immunoSEQ Assay, a bias-controlled multiplex PCR, was used to amplify TCRbeta CDR3 regions from genomic DNA. Per the authors' processing: Within the assay, amplification of reference gene primers was used to estimate how many nucleated cells each sample contained. To quantify the absolute abundance of each unique TCRbeta CDR3 rearrangement, sequence reads were collapsed and filtered. For each sample, productive Simpson clonality was calculated as the square root of Simpson's diversity index across productive rearrangements. Held by TCRdb, this immuneACCESS table contains in-frame sequences only and omits some clones. Under half of the omission traces to an unresolved V gene where checked; the cause of the rest is unknown. The DNA gave D and trimming, while V, J and clone size come from that table. A total of some 320,000 clones appear in this sample, about nine tenths of them only once. Approximately 2.5% of the sample goes to the ten largest clones.

This clone was detected only once. Its antigen has not been determined. No much larger clone exists at a distance of one base, and base qualities are not known. The rearrangement joined TRBV5-5 to TRBJ2-7; possibly the D gene is TRBD1, per 6 matching bases. The sample comprised PBMCs or T cells enriched from blood (not recorded which). This TCR derives from a man in his 60s who had recovered from COVID-19. The CDR3 is CASSFRTVDEQYF. The bases are TGTGCCAGCAGCTTCCGGACAGTAGACGAGCAGTACTTC.